This record looks at one T cell receptor beta chain sequence and its context. Its antigen remains unknown. Primers for the PCR totalled 60 Vbeta and 13 Jbeta. The table came from immunoSEQ multiplex PCR; TCRdb's copy has only in-frame clones and leaves some out. This table has 100,000 or so clones, more than 75% appearing once. The data were obtained in a study of cytomegalovirus exposure and HLA in healthy donors. On the study more broadly: Early release data held approximately 81 million unique TCRs from HLA-typed donors.

Study-wide results and caveats: Analysis performed later found roughly 17,000 TCR beta sequences associated with HLA alleles at 0.05 false discovery rate. As immune exposure information, only CMV serostatus was available.

This CDR3 comprises 12 residues. Trimming shortened V by 0 bases and J by 8 bases, and 6 bases separated the two germline ends. Per germline, CDR1 SGHDT and CDR2 YYEEEE. The sequenced material came from PBMCs. This TCR derives from a young man in good health and CMV-seropositive. The rearrangement joins TRBV5-6 to TRBJ2-4, with unresolved D. CDR3 residues: CASSLVADIQYF. In nucleotides, the CDR3 is TGTGCCAGCAGCTTGGTGGCGGACATTCAGTACTTC.